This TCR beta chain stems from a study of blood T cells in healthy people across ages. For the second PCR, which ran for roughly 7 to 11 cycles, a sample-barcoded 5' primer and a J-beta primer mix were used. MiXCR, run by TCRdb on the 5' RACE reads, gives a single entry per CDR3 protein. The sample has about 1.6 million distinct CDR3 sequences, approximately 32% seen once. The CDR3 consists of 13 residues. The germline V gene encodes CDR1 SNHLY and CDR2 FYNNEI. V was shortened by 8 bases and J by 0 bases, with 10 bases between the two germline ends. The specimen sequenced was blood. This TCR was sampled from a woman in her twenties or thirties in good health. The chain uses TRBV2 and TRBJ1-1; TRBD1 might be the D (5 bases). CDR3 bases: TGTGCCAGCCCCGGGGCAGTGAACACTGAAGCTTTCTTT. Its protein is CASPGAVNTEAFF.